This TCR beta chain emerged from a study of metastatic and nonmetastatic thyroid tumors. The wider study: Repertoire comparisons spanned blood and tumor or nodule tissue from malignant and benign thyroid patients. Findings and limits, study-wide: In both blood and tumor samples, TCR beta diversity was reported significantly higher for malignant than benign nodules.

No treatment had been given to any patient before thyroid surgery. This clone was recorded a few times. The antigen remains undetermined. Germline V gives CDR1 MNHNY, CDR2 SVGAGI (reference sequence). The CDR3 is made up of 14 amino acids. V was shortened by 0 bases and J by 14 bases, with 16 bases between the two germline ends. TCRdb reassembled clones from the PCR reads with MiXCR. This repertoire shows more than 40,000 clones, around 2.9% found once; its top ten account for 10%. The sample consisted of blood. This receptor was obtained from a female donor with papillary thyroid cancer or a benign thyroid nodule (not recorded which). Some clones in this sample may be carry-over from other donors' samples. V and J are TRBV6-6 and TRBJ2-2; D remains ambiguous. CDR3 coding DNA: TGTGCCAGCAGTTACTCAGGAGTACACGGGTATCTGTTTTTT. Translating gives CASSYSGVHGYLFF.